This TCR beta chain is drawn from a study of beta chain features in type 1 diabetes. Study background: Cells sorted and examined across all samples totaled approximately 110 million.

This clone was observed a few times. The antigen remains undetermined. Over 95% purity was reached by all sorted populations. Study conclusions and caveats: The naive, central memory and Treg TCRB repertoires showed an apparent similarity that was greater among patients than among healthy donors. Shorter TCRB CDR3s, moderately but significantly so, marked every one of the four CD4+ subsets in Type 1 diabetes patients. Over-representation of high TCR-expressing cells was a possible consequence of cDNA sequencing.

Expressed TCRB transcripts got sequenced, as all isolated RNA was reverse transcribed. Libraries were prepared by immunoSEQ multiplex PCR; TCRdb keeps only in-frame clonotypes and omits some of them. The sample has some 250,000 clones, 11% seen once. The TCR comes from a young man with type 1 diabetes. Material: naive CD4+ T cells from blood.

The CDR3 here is CASSVSAGTGVPYF. The DNA for the CDR3 is TGTGCCAGCAGCGTTTCCGCCGGGACAGGGGTACCGTATTTT. The gene calls are TRBV7-2 and TRBJ2-3; 10 bases are shared with TRBD1. Germline CDR1 SGHTA, CDR2 FQGNSA. This CDR3 comprises 14 residues. Trimming took 5 bases from V and 14 from J; bases not matched to a gene: 13.